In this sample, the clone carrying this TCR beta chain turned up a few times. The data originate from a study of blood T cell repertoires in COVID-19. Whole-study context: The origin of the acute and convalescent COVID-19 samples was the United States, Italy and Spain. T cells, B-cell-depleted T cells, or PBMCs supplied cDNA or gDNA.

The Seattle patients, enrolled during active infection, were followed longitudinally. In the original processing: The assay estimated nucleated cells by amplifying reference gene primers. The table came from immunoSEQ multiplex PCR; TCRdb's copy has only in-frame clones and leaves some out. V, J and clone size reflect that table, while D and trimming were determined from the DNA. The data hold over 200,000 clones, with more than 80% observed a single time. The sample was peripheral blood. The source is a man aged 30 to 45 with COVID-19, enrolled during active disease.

CDR3: CASSDPNYEQYF. The CDR3 bases are TGTGCCAGCAGTGACCCCAACTACGAGCAGTACTTC. The rearrangement uses TRBV25-1 and TRBJ2-7; no reliable D call. Trimming removed 3 bases at V and 3 bases at J, with 6 bases between. Germline CDR1 MGHDK, CDR2 SYGVNS. The CDR3 is made up of 12 amino acids.